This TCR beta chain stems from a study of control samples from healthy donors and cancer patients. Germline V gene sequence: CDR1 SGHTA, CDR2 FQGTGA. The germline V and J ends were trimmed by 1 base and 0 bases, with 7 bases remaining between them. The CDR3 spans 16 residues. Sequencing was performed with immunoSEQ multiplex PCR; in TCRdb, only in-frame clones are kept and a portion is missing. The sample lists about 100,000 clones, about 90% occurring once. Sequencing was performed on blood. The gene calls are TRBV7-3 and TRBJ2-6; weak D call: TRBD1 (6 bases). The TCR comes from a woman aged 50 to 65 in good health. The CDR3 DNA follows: TGTGCCAGCAGCTTAAAACAGGGCTCTGGGGCCAACGTCCTGACTTTC. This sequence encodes CASSLKQGSGANVLTF.